Listed here are 27 T cell receptor beta chains from one sample, sequenced in a study of somatic mutations in cytotoxic T cells in rheumatoid arthritis. Sequencing used immunoSEQ multiplex PCR; TCRdb keeps in-frame clones, though not all of them. This sample has roughly 35,000 clones, with under 85% found just once. Sequenced input: CD8+ T cells sorted from blood. Every receptor here comes from a man aged 40-49 years in good health.

This clone was seen a single time. The rearrangement links TRBV28 to TRBJ2-7; D is unclear. Deletions cut 5 bases from V and 0 bases from J, with 8 bases between. This CDR3 comprises 13 residues. CDR1 and CDR2 from the germline V gene are MDHEN and SYDVKM. Here the CDR3 DNA reads TGTGCCAGCAGTCCCGGGCCCTCCTACGAGCAGTACTTC. Its translation: CASSPGPSYEQYF.

This chain joins TRBV4-3 and TRBJ2-1, with 15 bases matching TRBD2. This CDR3 region has 18 residues. Germline CDR1 LGHNA, CDR2 YSLEER. V shed 4 bases and J 0 bases; nucleotides not matched to a gene: 4. The CDR3 bases are TGCGCCAGCAGCCGCGGACTAGCGGGAGGGAGCTCCTACAATGAGCAGTTCTTC. Amino acids: CASSRGLAGGSSYNEQFF.

This chain links TRBV7-9 with TRBJ2-1; no reliable D call. The CDR3 covers 15 residues. From germline, CDR1 is SEHNR and CDR2 FQNEAQ (reference sequence). V was shortened by 7 bases and J by 5 bases, with 18 bases between the two germline ends. The CDR3 DNA is TGTGCCAGCATCTTCCCCCCGGTCGGAGACAATGAGCAGTTCTTC. This sequence encodes CASIFPPVGDNEQFF. Drawing the rest from reference TRBV7-9 and TRBJ2-1, the complete variable domain is DTGVSQNPRHKITKRGQNVTFRCDPISEHNRLYWYRQTLGQGPEFLTYFQNEAQLEKSRLLSDRFSAERPKGSFSTLEIQRTEQGDSAMYLCASIFPPVGDNEQFFGPGTRLTVL.

The count of this clone is one. The chain employs TRBV29-1 and TRBJ2-1, with 8 bases lining up with TRBD2. Germline loops: CDR1 SQVTM, CDR2 ANQGSEA. The V segment lost 3 bases and the J segment 15 bases; nucleotides outside the gene matches: 16. CDR3 length: 14 amino acids. CDR3: CSVEGETSAKDGFF. CDR3 bases: TGCAGCGTTGAGGGGGAGACTAGCGCGAAGGATGGGTTCTTC.

V usage is TRBV4-1 and J usage is TRBJ2-5; 9 bases are a match to TRBD1. The trim removed 3 bases at V and 6 bases at J, leaving 5 bases unmatched. Looked up from germline, CDR1 is MGHRA and CDR2 is YSYEKL. The CDR3 sequence is 14 residues long. The CDR3 nucleotides are TGCGCCAGCAGCCACCCACAGGGGGCGAAGACCCAGTACTTC. It translates to CASSHPQGAKTQYF.

The rearrangement joins TRBV27 to TRBJ2-7; D is uncertain. Germline loops: CDR1 MNHEY, CDR2 SMNVEV (reference sequence). This CDR3 has 13 residues. V was clipped by 3 bases and J by 6 bases, with 12 bases between them. CDR3 DNA: TGTGCCAGCAGTTTTCCCGATAGGAGCGAGCAGTACTTC. This translates into CASSFPDRSEQYF.

CDR3 sequence reads: CASTIEPTQREQYF. The CDR3 DNA follows: TGTGCCAGCACCATTGAGCCGACCCAGCGGGAGCAGTACTTC. V and J are TRBV7-8 and TRBJ2-7, with D perhaps TRBD2 (5 bases). Trimming removed 7 bases at V and 7 bases at J, with 20 bases between. The germline V gene encodes CDR1 SGHVS and CDR2 FQNEAQ. The CDR3 is 14 amino acids.

By sample share, this clone is medium-sized (0.01 to 0.1%). This specimen includes other DNA sequences encoding the same CDR3. The V call is TRBV27, the J call TRBJ2-7; D may be TRBD2 (5 bases). V dropped 6 bases and J dropped 1 base, with 7 bases sitting between them. The CDR3 extends over 12 amino acids. Per the germline V gene, CDR1 is MNHEY and CDR2 is SMNVEV (reference sequence). The CDR3 DNA reads as TGTGCCAGCAGGGGAGATTCCTACGAGCAGTACTTC. This encodes CASRGDSYEQYF.

This chain connects TRBV6-5 to TRBJ1-2; possible D gene TRBD1, 5 bases. The CDR3 covers 16 residues. Germline V gene sequence: CDR1 MNHEY, CDR2 SVGAGI. Trimming took off 2 bases at V and 0 bases at J, with 13 bases between the two ends. The CDR3 reads CASSYTAGFSNYGYTF. CDR3 bases: TGTGCCAGCAGTTACACCGCAGGGTTCTCTAACTATGGCTACACCTTC.

V and J are TRBV7-9 and TRBJ1-2; D is undetermined. The CDR3 runs 12 residues. Trimming shortened V by 5 bases and J by 8 bases, and 12 bases separated the two germline ends. Germline CDR1 is SEHNR and CDR2 is FQNEAQ (reference sequence). The CDR3 loop reads CASSMDSKGYTF. The CDR3 DNA is TGTGCCAGCAGCATGGACTCCAAGGGCTACACCTTC.

This chain connects TRBV6-6 to TRBJ2-3; 7 nucleotides line up with TRBD2. The CDR3 is 15 residues long. The V segment lost 5 bases and the J segment 3 bases; nucleotides outside the gene matches: 8. Germline lookup yields CDR1 MNHNY and CDR2 SVGAGI (reference sequence). Here the CDR3 reads CASSPPGGDTDTQYF. CDR3 sequence (DNA): TGTGCCAGCAGTCCCCCGGGGGGAGATACAGATACGCAGTATTTT.

The rearrangement joins TRBV28 to TRBJ2-5; tentatively, D is TRBD2 (6 bases). V lost 7 bases and J 5 bases, leaving 14 bases between the germline ends. Germline-derived CDR1 and CDR2 are MDHEN and SYDVKM. The CDR3 contains 13 residues. CDR3 sequence: CASNPRGSETQYF. CDR3 DNA: TGTGCCAGCAACCCTCGGGGGTCGGAGACCCAGTACTTC.

V and J are TRBV19 and TRBJ2-1, with no clear D. The CDR3 length is 13 residues. Deletions cut 5 bases from V and 8 bases from J, with 13 bases between. Per the germline V gene, CDR1 is LNHDA and CDR2 is SQIVND (reference sequence). The CDR3 sequence is CASSLRDTHEQFF. In DNA form, the CDR3 reads TGTGCCAGTAGTCTGCGTGACACCCATGAGCAGTTCTTC.

The CDR3 coding sequence is TGTGCCAGCAGTTCGCAGATAGCGGGAGAAGGGTACAATGAGCAGTTCTTC. Amino acid sequence: CASSSQIAGEGYNEQFF. The V call is TRBV27, the J call TRBJ2-1, with TRBD2 matching over 9 bases. The trim removed 4 bases at V and 4 bases at J, leaving 11 bases unmatched. The CDR3 loop spans 17 amino acids. Per germline, CDR1 MNHEY and CDR2 SMNVEV (reference sequence).

The rearrangement uses TRBV11-3 and TRBJ2-2; 13 bases align to TRBD2. Germline V CDR1 and CDR2: SGHNT, YENEEA. V shed 5 bases and J 2 bases; nucleotides not matched to a gene: 11. CDR3 size: 19 residues. The CDR3 sequence is CASSHQLLAGGPNTGELFF. DNA of the CDR3: TGTGCCAGCAGCCATCAACTACTAGCGGGAGGGCCCAACACCGGGGAGCTGTTTTTT.

The CDR3 nucleotides are TGTGCCAGTAGTATAGGGAATCAGCCCCAGCATTTT. Translated: CASSIGNQPQHF. This sequence joins TRBV19 and TRBJ1-5; D gene uncertain. From germline, CDR1 is LNHDA and CDR2 SQIVND (reference sequence). Trimming removed 1 base at V and 4 bases at J, with 2 bases between. The CDR3 loop spans 12 amino acids.

The chain carries TRBV28 and TRBJ2-3; D unclear. The germline V gene encodes CDR1 MDHEN and CDR2 SYDVKM. Trimming left V 7 bases short and J 0 bases short, with 11 bases between. The CDR3 runs 14 residues. The CDR3 bases are TGTGCCAGCACGGAAGAATACAGCACAGATACGCAGTATTTT. It specifies CASTEEYSTDTQYF.

The V and J genes are TRBV27 and TRBJ2-7, with D unresolved. Trimming took 0 bases from V and 4 from J, leaving 10 bases between them. Germline V gene lookup returns CDR1 MNHEY and CDR2 SMNVEV (reference sequence). The CDR3 runs to 14 residues. CDR3 bases: TGTGCCAGCAGTTTATCTGAAGGGAAGTACGAGCAGTACTTC. Its protein is CASSLSEGKYEQYF.

Comment on this clone: At the DNA level, this CDR3 is encoded by other sequences in the same sample as well. The chain combines TRBV27 with TRBJ2-2; TRBD1 agrees at 9 bases. The ends lost 3 bases at V and 5 bases at J; junction bases unmatched: 1. This CDR3 region has 14 residues. CDR1 is MNHEY, CDR2 SMNVEV, per germline (reference sequence). CDR3 region: CASSFGTGTGELFF. The CDR3 DNA sequence: TGTGCCAGCAGTTTCGGGACAGGGACCGGGGAGCTGTTTTTT.

This clone turned up a few times. V is TRBV7-9 and J is TRBJ2-7; 8 bases agree with TRBD2. The CDR3 totals 16 residues. The V and J ends lost 5 bases and 0 bases, in that order; junction bases with no gene match: 9. Per the germline V gene, CDR1 is SEHNR and CDR2 is FQNEAQ (reference sequence). The CDR3 is CASSHAMREDSYEQYF. As DNA, the CDR3 is TGTGCCAGCAGCCATGCAATGCGGGAGGACTCCTACGAGCAGTACTTC.

Only a few counts were recorded for this clone. The rearrangement uses TRBV11-2 and TRBJ2-7; 7 bases fit TRBD1. The germline V gene encodes CDR1 SGHAT and CDR2 FQNNGV. The CDR3 is made up of 14 amino acids. With 5 bases clipped from V and 6 bases from J, the junction kept 10 bases outside the gene matches. The CDR3 loop reads CASSAGQTGTEQYF. The CDR3, as DNA: TGTGCCAGCAGCGCAGGACAGACAGGGACCGAGCAGTACTTC.

The chain couples TRBV7-9 to TRBJ1-1, with a possible D match to TRBD1 (6 bases). This CDR3 contains 15 residues. Germline lookup yields CDR1 SEHNR and CDR2 FQNEAQ (reference sequence). Trimming pared 1 base from V and 4 bases from J, leaving 13 bases between. The CDR3 region is CASSLGTVSSTEAFF. Written as DNA, the CDR3 is TGTGCCAGCAGCTTAGGGACAGTGTCTTCCACTGAAGCTTTCTTT.

The V and J genes are TRBV28 and TRBJ1-2; D unresolved. The germline V and J ends were trimmed by 6 bases and 4 bases, with 15 bases remaining between them. CDR3 length equals 14 residues. Germline lookup yields CDR1 MDHEN and CDR2 SYDVKM. The CDR3 sequence is CASSLDRAGYGYTF. As DNA, the CDR3 is TGTGCCAGCAGCTTAGACCGGGCAGGCTATGGCTACACCTTC.

The chain carries TRBV19 and TRBJ2-1, with D uncertain. Germline V gene data show CDR1 as LNHDA and CDR2 as SQIVND (reference sequence). Trimming stripped 1 base from V and 10 bases from J, with 5 bases between. The CDR3 has 11 residues. DNA of the CDR3: TGTGCCAGTAGTATAGTCGGCGAGCAGTTCTTC. Protein: CASSIVGEQFF. Complete variable domain (other parts from reference TRBV19 and TRBJ2-1): DGGITQSPKYLFRKEGQNVTLSCEQNLNHDAMYWYRQDPGQGLRLIYYSQIVNDFQKGDIAEGYSVSREKKESFPLTVTSAQKNPTAFYLCASSIVGEQFFGPGTRLTVL.

The chain uses TRBV7-6 and TRBJ2-3, with 9 bases that match TRBD2. CDR3 size: 15 residues. CDR1 and CDR2 (germline): SGHVS, FNYEAQ. With 5 bases clipped from V and 2 bases from J, the junction kept 5 bases outside the gene matches. The CDR3 sequence is CASSLVAGDTDTQYF. CDR3 nucleotide sequence: TGTGCCAGCAGCCTAGTAGCGGGAGACACAGATACGCAGTATTTT. The full variable domain, completed using reference TRBV7-6 and TRBJ2-3, is GAGVSQSPRYKVTKRGQDVALRCDPISGHVSLYWYRQALGQGPEFLTYFNYEAQQDKSGLPNDRFSAERPEGSISTLTIQRTEQRDSAMYRCASSLVAGDTDTQYFGPGTRLTVL.

The chain's CDR3 is CASSYSGGGYTF. CDR3 bases: TGTGCCAGCAGTTACTCTGGTGGCGGCTACACCTTC. V is TRBV6-5 and J is TRBJ1-2; the D is unclear. Germline V gives CDR1 MNHEY, CDR2 SVGAGI. The V gene lost 0 bases and the J gene lost 8 bases, with 7 bases spanning the gap. The CDR3 length is 12 residues.

CDR3 bases: TGTGCCAGCAGCGTAGCCACCGGGGAGCTGTTTTTT. Encoded protein: CASSVATGELFF. The rearrangement links TRBV9 to TRBJ2-2, with D uncertain. With 0 bases removed from V and 4 bases from J, the gap between germline ends came to 1 base. Germline V gene sequence: CDR1 SGDLS, CDR2 YYNGEE. The CDR3 is 12 amino acids.